This paragraph covers one T cell receptor (beta chain) sequence. It lacks a known antigen. No base qualities exist here, and no much larger clone lies one base off it. The data are from a study of CD8+ T cells in alopecia areata (dated 2018 in TCRdb). Regarding the research as a whole: The treated patients took part in an open-label pilot trial in which moderate-to-severe alopecia areata was treated with oral tofacitinib at 5 to 10 mg twice daily. Patients received tofacitinib for 6 to 18 months and were then followed off drug for 6 months to check for delayed response and recurrence. For the treated patients, the SALT score, which quantifies what percentage of scalp surface area is affected, served as the measure of disease severity. The study used high-throughput TCRbeta sequencing to examine T cell clonal expansion in alopecia areata, in both the C3H/HeJ mouse model and human patients. In humans, TCRbeta sequencing was performed on scalp tissue and on sorted CD4+ and CD8+ peripheral blood T cells from healthy controls and from patients with patchy or totalis/universalis alopecia areata. Patients on tofacitinib were biopsied at baseline and after 4 and 24 weeks of treatment, and several of the patients also had a later scalp biopsy. Scalp clonality was compared across normal scalp (n=4), patchy alopecia areata scalp (n=8), and alopecia totalis/universalis scalp (n=8). The RNA source kit depended on sample type: the PAXgene miRNA kit for fixed scalp, the miRNeasy kit for PBMCs, and the RNeasy kit for mouse skin. immunoSEQ multiplex PCR using 35 Vbeta forward primers and 13 Jbeta reverse primers was used to amplify TCRbeta CDR3 regions.

The treatment or condition label of this sample denotes: oral pan-JAK inhibitor, 5-10 mg twice daily. Peripheral blood and lesional scalp punch biopsies were obtained from patients with alopecia areata. PBMCs were separated by density centrifugation and stained for CD3, CD4 and CD8, after which CD4+ and CD8+ T cells were sorted on a FACSAria. CDR1 is given as MGHRA and CDR2 as YSYEKL, both from the germline V gene. From the cysteine up to the phenylalanine, the CDR3 has a length of 17 residues. Only the CDR3 portion is preserved as DNA: 51 bases, with reading frame beginning at the first base. V loses 2 bases of germline sequence and J loses 0 bases, and the interval between the two ends is 14 bases. Broader findings and caveats from the paper: Scalp TCR repertoire analysis is complicated because resident alphabeta T cells in normal human skin are also sequenced, whereas mouse skin is dominated by gammadelta T cells. Shared TCR sequences between patients were less evident than in mice, which may be partly attributable to HLA diversity in the patient population. Compared with normal scalp, lesional scalp, particularly in alopecia totalis/universalis, had higher clonality and more expanded CD8+ clones, which suggests antigenic drive. During tofacitinib treatment, many expanded lesional clones stuck around in both scalp and blood, and this persistence may partly explain why relapse happens after treatment is stopped. Because the treated cohort was small and had just a single nonresponder, larger studies are needed to establish links between baseline CD8+ expansion and response. Tofacitinib significantly decreased scalp clonality and the number of expanded CD8+ clones among the top 100 scalp clones.

Library preparation employed the immunoSEQ multiplex PCR assay. For TCR sequencing, RNA was extracted from every sample and reverse transcribed into cDNA to serve as template. SuperScript III was used to make first-strand cDNA, primed with a 2:1 mix of oligo-dT and random hexamers. Amplification bias was assessed with a synthetic immune receptor repertoire, and residual bias was removed computationally. The study's own analysis went as follows. Raw reads were preprocessed for error removal, and CDR3 was defined according to IMGT conventions as running from the conserved cysteine to phenylalanine. To get clonality, Shannon entropy was normalized by log2 of the number of productive unique TCRs and the result was subtracted from 1. CD4 or CD8 identity of scalp clones was inferred by cross-referencing scalp TCRbeta sequences with sorted blood CD4 and CD8 repertoires. What TCRdb holds here is the immuneACCESS table cut down to in-frame rearrangements. Part of the clones is not present; checked against another copy, under half of the missing clones reflect an unresolved V gene, and the others are unexplained. The V and J calls and clone size are taken from that table; D and trimming were inferred from the DNA. For this sample there are 180,000 or so clones; around 58% appear just once. In total, the top ten clones hold roughly 16% of the sample.

The TCR comes from a human donor with alopecia areata. Sample: CD4+ T cells sorted from blood, taken at approximately week 55, from a patient treated with tofacitinib. The chain uses TRBV4-1 and TRBJ2-1; the D gene could be TRBD1 or TRBD2, each one agreeing over 6 bases. The sequenced DNA is TGCGCCAGCAGCCAAATGAAGGGGGGTGTCTCCTACAATGAGCAGTTCTTC. This translates into CASSQMKGGVSYNEQFF.